Given below is one TCR beta chain in context. This specimen belongs to a study of blood T cell repertoires in COVID-19. Study as a whole: PBMCs, B-cell-depleted T cells, or T cells were the source of the cDNA or gDNA that made up the material.

The length of the CDR3 is 13 residues. Looked up from germline, CDR1 is MDHEN and CDR2 is SYDVKM. Between the trimmed V and J ends, which lost 5 bases and 4 bases, there was a span of 12 bases. Some clones are missing from TCRdb's copy, which holds only in-frame ones; the method was immunoSEQ multiplex PCR. The table records about 250,000 clones, less than 90% of them present only once. The sequencing input was PBMCs or T cells enriched from blood (not recorded which). The sequence was obtained from a woman aged 45 to 65 who had recovered from COVID-19. V is TRBV28 and J is TRBJ2-7; D might be TRBD2 (6 bases). CDR3 residues: CASSGARGYEQYF. Here the CDR3 DNA reads TGTGCCAGCAGTGGGGCCCGGGGGTACGAGCAGTACTTC.